This is a list of T cell receptor beta chains from one sample in a study of monozygotic twins with inflammatory bowel disease. TCRdb derives one entry per CDR3 protein from the 5' RACE reads, leaving out DNA. Reported are 400,000 to 500,000 distinct CDR3 sequences; the ten largest clones contain 2% to 3%. Sequenced: blood. Every receptor here comes from a human donor with ulcerative colitis or Crohn's disease, or a healthy co-twin of an affected twin (not recorded which). CDR3s include the opening cysteine and the closing phenylalanine or tryptophan. Fields, in order: J gene, V gene, CDR3 length, CDR3 protein.

J gene: TRBJ1-1; V gene: TRBV28; CDR3 length: 11; CDR3 protein: CAGSLPTEAFF
J gene: TRBJ2-3; V gene: TRBV5-1; CDR3 length: 14; CDR3 protein: CASSDAPGTDTQYF
J gene: TRBJ2-7; V gene: TRBV20-1; CDR3 length: 14; CDR3 protein: CSASLLAHSYEQYF
J gene: TRBJ1-1; V gene: TRBV5-1; CDR3 length: 13; CDR3 protein: CASSLAGLTEAFF
J gene: TRBJ2-1; V gene: TRBV27; CDR3 length: 15; CDR3 protein: CASSDRLAVNNEQFF
J gene: TRBJ2-2; V gene: TRBV29-1; CDR3 length: 12; CDR3 protein: CSVQKGDGELFF
J gene: TRBJ1-2; V gene: TRBV20-1; CDR3 length: 15; CDR3 protein: CSARPPGTANYGYTF
J gene: TRBJ1-5; V gene: TRBV3-1; CDR3 length: 14; CDR3 protein: CASSQANLGQPQHF
J gene: TRBJ2-7; V gene: TRBV5-5; CDR3 length: 16; CDR3 protein: CASSLGWTSAVNEQYF
J gene: TRBJ2-7; V gene: TRBV7-9; CDR3 length: 15; CDR3 protein: CASSTTIGGLHEQYF
J gene: TRBJ2-2; V gene: TRBV2; CDR3 length: 14; CDR3 protein: CASSERRGSGELFF
J gene: TRBJ1-5; V gene: TRBV27; CDR3 length: 15; CDR3 protein: CASSSRGYSNQPQHF
J gene: TRBJ1-2; V gene: TRBV27; CDR3 length: 13; CDR3 protein: CASSPQGASGYTF
J gene: TRBJ2-1; V gene: TRBV4-3; CDR3 length: 16; CDR3 protein: CASSQTDRGLQNEQFF
J gene: TRBJ1-3; V gene: TRBV18; CDR3 length: 15; CDR3 protein: CASSPGGPSGNTIYF
J gene: TRBJ1-6; V gene: TRBV3-1; CDR3 length: 15; CDR3 protein: CASSQNGQLNSPLHF
J gene: TRBJ2-4; V gene: TRBV6-1; CDR3 length: 15; CDR3 protein: CASSRLASHKNIQYF
J gene: TRBJ1-1; V gene: TRBV6-5; CDR3 length: 15; CDR3 protein: CASSYDRGSNTEAFF
J gene: TRBJ2-3; V gene: TRBV5-4; CDR3 length: 15; CDR3 protein: CASSFLSGVSDTQYF
J gene: TRBJ2-7; V gene: TRBV12-3/TRBV12-4; CDR3 length: 15; CDR3 protein: CASSRFTGQGYEQYF
J gene: TRBJ1-3; V gene: TRBV12-3/TRBV12-4; CDR3 length: 15; CDR3 protein: CASSLTYKSGNTIYF
J gene: TRBJ2-7; V gene: TRBV11-3; CDR3 length: 16; CDR3 protein: CASSAGTAPSTGEQYF
J gene: TRBJ2-5; V gene: TRBV7-9; CDR3 length: 13; CDR3 protein: CASSLVSAETQYF
J gene: TRBJ2-4; V gene: TRBV11-2; CDR3 length: 18; CDR3 protein: CASSRMELAPIAKNIQYF
J gene: TRBJ2-1; V gene: TRBV5-1; CDR3 length: 13; CDR3 protein: CASSLALGREQFF
J gene: TRBJ2-7; V gene: TRBV10-3; CDR3 length: 12; CDR3 protein: CAAGTGSYEQYF